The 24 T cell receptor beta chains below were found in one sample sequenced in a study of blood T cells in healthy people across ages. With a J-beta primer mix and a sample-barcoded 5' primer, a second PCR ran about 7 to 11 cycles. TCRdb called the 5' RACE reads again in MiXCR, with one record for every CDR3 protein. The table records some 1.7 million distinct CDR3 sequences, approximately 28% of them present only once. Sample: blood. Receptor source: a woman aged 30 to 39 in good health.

The CDR3 spells CSAEGSGYQPQHF. Written as DNA, the CDR3 is TGCAGTGCCGAAGGGAGCGGCTATCAGCCCCAGCATTTT. The J gene is TRBJ1-5, the V gene TRBV20-1; unclear D gene. Trimming left V 6 bases short and J 5 bases short, with 14 bases between. This CDR3 spans 13 amino acids. The germline V gene has CDR1 DFQATT and CDR2 SNEGSKA (reference sequence).

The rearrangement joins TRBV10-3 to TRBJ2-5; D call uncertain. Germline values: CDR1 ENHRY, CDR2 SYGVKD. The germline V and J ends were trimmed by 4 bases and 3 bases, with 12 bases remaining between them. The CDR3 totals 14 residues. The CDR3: CAISGERQKETQYF. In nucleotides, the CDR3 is TGTGCCATCAGTGGCGAACGGCAAAAAGAGACCCAGTACTTC.

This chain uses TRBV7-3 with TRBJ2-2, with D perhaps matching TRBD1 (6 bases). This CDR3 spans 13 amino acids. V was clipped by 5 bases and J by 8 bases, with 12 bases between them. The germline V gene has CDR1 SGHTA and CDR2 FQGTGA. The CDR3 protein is CASSLNREGELFF. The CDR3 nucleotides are TGTGCCAGCAGCCTTAACAGGGAAGGGGAGCTGTTTTTT.

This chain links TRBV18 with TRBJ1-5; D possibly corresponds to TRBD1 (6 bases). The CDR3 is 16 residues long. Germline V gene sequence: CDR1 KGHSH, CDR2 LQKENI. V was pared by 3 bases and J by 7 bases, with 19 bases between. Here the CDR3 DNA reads TGTGCCAGCTCACCTACTCGGACAGAGGGGAGGCAGCCCCAGCATTTT. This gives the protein CASSPTRTEGRQPQHF.

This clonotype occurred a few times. CDR3 in amino acids: CSVEAWLAGHNEQFF. CDR3 nucleotide sequence: TGCAGCGTTGAAGCCTGGCTAGCTGGCCACAATGAGCAGTTCTTC. The rearrangement joins TRBV29-1 to TRBJ2-1; weak D call: TRBD2 (5 bases). Trimming removed 1 base from V and 5 bases from J, with 15 bases in between. This CDR3 is 15 amino acids long. Germline V lookup: CDR1 SQVTM, CDR2 ANQGSEA.

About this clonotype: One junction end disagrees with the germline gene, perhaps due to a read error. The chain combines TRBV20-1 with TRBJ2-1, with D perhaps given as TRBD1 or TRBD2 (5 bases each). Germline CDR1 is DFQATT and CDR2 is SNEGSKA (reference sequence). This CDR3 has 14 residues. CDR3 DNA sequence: TGCGGTGCTAGAGACGAGGGGTGGTACAATGAGCAGTTCTTC. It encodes CGARDEGWYNEQFF.

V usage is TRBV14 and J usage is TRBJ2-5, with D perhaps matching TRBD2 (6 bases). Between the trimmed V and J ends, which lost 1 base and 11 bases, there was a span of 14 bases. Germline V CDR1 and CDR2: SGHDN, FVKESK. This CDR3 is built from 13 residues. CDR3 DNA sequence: TGTGCCAGCAGCCAAGGCCGGAGGGAGGAGCAGTACTTC. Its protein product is CASSQGRREEQYF.

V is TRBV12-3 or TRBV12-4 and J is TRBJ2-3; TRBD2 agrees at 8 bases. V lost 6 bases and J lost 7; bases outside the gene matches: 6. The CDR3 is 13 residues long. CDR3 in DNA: TGTGCCAGCAGAGGCAGCGGGGGCAATACGCAGTATTTT. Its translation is CASRGSGGNTQYF.

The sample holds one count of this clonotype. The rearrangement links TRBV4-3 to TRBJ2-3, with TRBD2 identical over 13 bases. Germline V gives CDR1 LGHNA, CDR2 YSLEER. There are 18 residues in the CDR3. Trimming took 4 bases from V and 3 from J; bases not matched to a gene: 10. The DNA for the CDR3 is TGCGCCAGCAGCCGACTAGCGGGAGGACCATGGGGTACAGATACGCAGTATTTT. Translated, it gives CASSRLAGGPWGTDTQYF.

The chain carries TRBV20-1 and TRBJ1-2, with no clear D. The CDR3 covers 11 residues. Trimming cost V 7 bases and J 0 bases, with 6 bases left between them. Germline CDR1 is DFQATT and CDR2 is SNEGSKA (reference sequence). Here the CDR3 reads CSDKANYGYTF. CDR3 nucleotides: TGCAGTGATAAAGCTAACTATGGCTACACCTTC.

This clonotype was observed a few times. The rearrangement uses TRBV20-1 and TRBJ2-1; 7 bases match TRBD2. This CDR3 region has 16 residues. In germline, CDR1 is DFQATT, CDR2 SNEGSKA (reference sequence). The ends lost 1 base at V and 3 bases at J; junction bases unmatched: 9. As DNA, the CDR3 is TGCAGTGCTAGAGTTGAGGAAGCGGGGAACTACAATGAGCAGTTCTTC. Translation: CSARVEEAGNYNEQFF.

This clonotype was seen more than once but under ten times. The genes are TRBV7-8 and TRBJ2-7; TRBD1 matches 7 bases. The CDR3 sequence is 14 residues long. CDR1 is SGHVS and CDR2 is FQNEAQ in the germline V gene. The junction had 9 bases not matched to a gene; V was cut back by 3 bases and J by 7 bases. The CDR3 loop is CASSFADRAGEQYF. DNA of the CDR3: TGTGCCAGCAGCTTCGCCGACAGGGCAGGGGAGCAGTACTTC.

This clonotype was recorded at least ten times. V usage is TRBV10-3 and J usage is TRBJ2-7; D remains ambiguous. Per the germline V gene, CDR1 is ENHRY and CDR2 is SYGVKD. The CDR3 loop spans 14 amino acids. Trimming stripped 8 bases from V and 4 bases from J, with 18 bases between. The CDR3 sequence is CAISFPDGPYEQYF. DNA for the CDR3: TGTGCCATCTCGTTTCCGGACGGACCTTACGAGCAGTACTTC.

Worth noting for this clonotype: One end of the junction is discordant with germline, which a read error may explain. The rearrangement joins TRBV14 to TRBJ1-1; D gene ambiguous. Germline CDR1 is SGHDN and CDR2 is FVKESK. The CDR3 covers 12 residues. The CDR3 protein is CASSPLNTESFF. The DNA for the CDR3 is TGTGCCAGCAGCCCTTTGAACACTGAATCTTTCTTT.

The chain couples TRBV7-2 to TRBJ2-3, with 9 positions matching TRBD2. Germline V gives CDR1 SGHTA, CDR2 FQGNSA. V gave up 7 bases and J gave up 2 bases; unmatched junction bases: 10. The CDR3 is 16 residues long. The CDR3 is CASTHPLAGTTDTQYF. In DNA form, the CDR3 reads TGTGCCAGCACCCATCCCCTAGCGGGAACCACAGATACGCAGTATTTT.

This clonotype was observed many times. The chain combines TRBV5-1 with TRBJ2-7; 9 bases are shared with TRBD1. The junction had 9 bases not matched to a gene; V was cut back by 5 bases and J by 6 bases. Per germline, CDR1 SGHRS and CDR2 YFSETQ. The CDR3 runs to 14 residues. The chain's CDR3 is CASSIGTGIREQYF. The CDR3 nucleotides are TGCGCCAGCAGTATCGGGACAGGGATTCGCGAGCAGTACTTC.

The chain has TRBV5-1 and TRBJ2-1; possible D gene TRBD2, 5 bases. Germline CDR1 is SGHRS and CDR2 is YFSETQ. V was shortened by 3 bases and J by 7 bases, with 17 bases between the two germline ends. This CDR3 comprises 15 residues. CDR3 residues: CASSSTRAPGNEQFF. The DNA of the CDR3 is TGCGCCAGCAGCTCCACGCGGGCCCCGGGGAATGAGCAGTTCTTC.

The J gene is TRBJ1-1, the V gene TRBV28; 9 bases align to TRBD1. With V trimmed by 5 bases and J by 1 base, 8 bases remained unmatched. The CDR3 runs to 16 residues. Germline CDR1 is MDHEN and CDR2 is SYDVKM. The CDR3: CASSRWPGQGNTEAFF. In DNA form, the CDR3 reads TGTGCCAGCAGTCGATGGCCGGGACAGGGGAACACTGAAGCTTTCTTT.

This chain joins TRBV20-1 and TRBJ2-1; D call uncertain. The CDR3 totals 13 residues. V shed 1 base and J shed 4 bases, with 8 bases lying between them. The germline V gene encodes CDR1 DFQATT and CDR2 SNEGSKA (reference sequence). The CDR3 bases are TGCAGTGCTAGAGCCGGGCGGTACAATGAGCAGTTCTTC. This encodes CSARAGRYNEQFF.

The CDR3 loop is CATSIYSYNEQFF. As DNA, the CDR3 is TGTGCCACCAGCATATACAGCTACAATGAGCAGTTCTTC. The chain recombines TRBV15 with TRBJ2-1; D gene ambiguous. The CDR3 is 13 amino acids. CDR1 and CDR2 (germline): LNHNV, YYDKDF (reference sequence). V was shortened by 4 bases and J by 3 bases, with 7 bases between the two germline ends.

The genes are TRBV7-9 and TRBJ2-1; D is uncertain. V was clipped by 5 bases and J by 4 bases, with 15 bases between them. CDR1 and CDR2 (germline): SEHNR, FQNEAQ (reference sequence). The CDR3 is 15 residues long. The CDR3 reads CASSQIGSDYNEQFF. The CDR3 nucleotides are TGTGCCAGCAGCCAGATAGGGTCAGATTACAATGAGCAGTTCTTC.

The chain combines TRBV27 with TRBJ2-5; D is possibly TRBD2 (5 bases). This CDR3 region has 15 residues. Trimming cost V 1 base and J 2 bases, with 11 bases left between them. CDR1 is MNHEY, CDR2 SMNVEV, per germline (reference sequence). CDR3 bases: TGTGCCAGCAGTTTATTTTGGGGAGAGCAAGAGACCCAGTACTTC. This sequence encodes CASSLFWGEQETQYF.

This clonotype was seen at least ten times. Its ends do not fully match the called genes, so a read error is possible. The CDR3 here is CASSPLAGGSYEQYF. The CDR3 DNA follows: TGTGCCAGCAGTCCCCTCGCGGGGGGCTCCTACGAGCAGTACTTC. The chain employs TRBV5-1 and TRBJ2-7; 8 nucleotides agree with TRBD2. Germline V gives CDR1 SGHRS, CDR2 YFSETQ. CDR3 length: 15 residues.

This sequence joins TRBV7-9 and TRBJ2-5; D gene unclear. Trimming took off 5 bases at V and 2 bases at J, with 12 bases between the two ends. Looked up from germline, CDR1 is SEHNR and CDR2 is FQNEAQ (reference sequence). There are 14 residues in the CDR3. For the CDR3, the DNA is TGTGCCAGCAGCCACCTCAGAGCTCAAGAGACCCAGTACTTC. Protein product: CASSHLRAQETQYF.